Listed here are 2 T cell receptor beta chains from one sample, sequenced in a study of identical twins. TCRdb used MiXCR to reprocess the 5' RACE reads, holding one entry per CDR3 protein. The sample carries 250,000 or so distinct CDR3 sequences, about 8% recorded once. The data also belong to a second study, concerning yellow fever vaccine responses in identical twins.

The sample comprised CD8+ T cells sorted from blood. These TCRs come from a woman aged 18-29 years in good health.

The sample holds many counts of this clonotype. The chain joins TRBV12-3 or TRBV12-4 to TRBJ2-5, with D perhaps TRBD1 or TRBD2 (5 bases each). The CDR3 totals 16 residues. The V end lost 8 bases, the J end lost 5 bases, and 24 bases lay between the germline ends. This CDR3 reads CASGATPGTRGETQYF. DNA for the CDR3: TGTGCCAGCGGAGCAACCCCGGGAACCCGGGGCGAGACCCAGTACTTC.

This clonotype was found a few times. J is TRBJ2-1 and V is TRBV7-3; D ambiguous. Germline CDR1 SGHTA, CDR2 FQGTGA. The CDR3 has 13 residues. Trimming took off 5 bases at V and 5 bases at J, with 10 bases between the two ends. The CDR3 region has the DNA TGTGCCAGCAGCCCCGCTGGTGACAATGAGCAGTTCTTC. Amino acid sequence: CASSPAGDNEQFF.